This passage covers 19 T cell receptor beta chains from one sample sequenced in a study of tumor and adjacent non-tumor tissue in lung cancer. TCRbeta libraries were built with three rounds of nested PCR, modified from ARM-PCR. TCRdb re-analysed the multiplex PCR reads in MiXCR, keeping a single row per CDR3 protein. Seen here are tens of thousands of distinct CDR3 sequences, roughly 80% observed once, and the top ten hold 51%. The template was RNA from unsorted bulk tissue. Distant lung tissue was collected more than 3 cm away from the tumor edge. Sequenced sample: distant non-tumor lung tissue. These receptors were taken from a man aged 55-75 years with non-small cell lung cancer.

Concerning this clonotype itself: The junction does not match germline at one end; this may be a read error. The chain uses TRBV29-1 and TRBJ1-1, with D possibly being TRBD1 (5 bases). The CDR3 has 14 amino acids. CDR1 SQVTM and CDR2 ANQGSEA come from the germline V gene. The CDR3 sequence is CGADRDSMNTEAFF. The CDR3 DNA is TGCGGCGCCGACCGGGACTCGATGAATACTGAAGCTTTCTTT.

Concerning this clonotype: The conserved closing phenylalanine or tryptophan is absent in this CDR3, likely reflecting a read error. This chain joins TRBV11-3 and TRBJ2-3; no reliable D call. CDR3 length: 13 amino acids. Germline CDR1 and CDR2: SGHNT and YENEEA. Trimming removed 3 bases at V and 4 bases at J, with 8 bases between. CDR3 coding DNA: TGTGCCAGCAGCTTTCATGGTGCAGATACGCAGTATTCT. It is translated as CASSFHGADTQYS.

A note on this clonotype: The junction differs from germline at one of its ends, possibly a read error. The genes are TRBV20-1 and TRBJ2-1, with 8 bases fitting TRBD2. The CDR3 is 14 amino acids. In germline, CDR1 is DFQATT, CDR2 SNEGSKA (reference sequence). As DNA, the CDR3 is TGCAGTGGAGTGCGCGGGGGGTTCTACAATGAGCAGTTTTTC. Its protein product is CSGVRGGFYNEQFF.

Of note for this clonotype: Germline is not matched at one junction end, which may reflect a read error. The rearrangement joins TRBV6-5 to TRBJ2-2; 10 bases are shared with TRBD2. The CDR3 has 18 residues. Per germline, CDR1 MNHEY and CDR2 SVGAGI. CDR3 loop: CTSSYLIGLAGVSGELFF. CDR3 DNA: TGTACCAGTAGTTACTTGATAGGGCTAGCGGGAGTTTCCGGGGAGCTGTTTTTT.

The chain joins TRBV11-3 to TRBJ2-3, with D perhaps TRBD2 (5 bases). V lost 5 bases and J lost 4, with 19 bases in between. Per the germline V gene, CDR1 is SGHNT and CDR2 is YENEEA. The CDR3 has 16 residues. As DNA, the CDR3 is TGTGCCAGCAGCCCACACACGTCGAGGGTCTCAGATACGCAGTATTTT. Amino acids: CASSPHTSRVSDTQYF.

As to this clonotype: Since the CDR3 does not end with the conserved phenylalanine or tryptophan, this likely comes from a read error. The rearrangement links TRBV4-3 to TRBJ1-1; no clear D. From germline, CDR1 is LGHNA and CDR2 YSLEER. This CDR3 has 17 amino acids. CDR3 region: CASSQDVPGTSGTEAFS. The CDR3 nucleotides are TGCGCCAGCAGCCAAGACGTTCCAGGCACTTCGGGCACTGAGGCTTTCTCT.

This clonotype was detected only once. The CDR3 sequence is CATRSDGLLSYNEQFF. Written as DNA, the CDR3 is TGTGCCACCAGGTCAGACGGATTGCTTTCCTACAATGAGCAGTTCTTC. The chain recombines TRBV6-1 with TRBJ2-1; D not certain. The V end lost 10 bases, the J end lost 1 base, and 20 bases lay between the germline ends. The CDR3 consists of 16 residues. Germline loops: CDR1 MNHNS, CDR2 SASEGT.

In this sample, this clonotype turned up once. At one end the junction does not follow the germline gene, possibly because of a read error. J is TRBJ1-1 and V is TRBV5-6, with TRBD1 as a possible D gene (5 bases). Germline CDR1 reads SGHDT; CDR2 reads YYEEEE. The CDR3 spans 12 residues. CDR3 residues: CTSSLMQGRAIF. For the CDR3, the DNA is TGTACCAGCAGCTTGATGCAGGGACGGGCTATCTTT.

The genes are TRBV5-1 and TRBJ2-7, with 7 nucleotides matching TRBD1. From germline, CDR1 is SGHRS and CDR2 YFSETQ. CDR3 length: 17 amino acids. V was pared by 6 bases and J by 1 base, with 16 bases of the junction left unmatched. CDR3 sequence: CASKPWGDRAYSYEQYF. The DNA for the CDR3 is TGCGCCAGCAAACCTTGGGGTGACAGGGCCTATTCCTACGAGCAGTACTTC.

The chain uses TRBV11-3 and TRBJ2-1; D possibly corresponds to TRBD2 (6 bases). Trimming stripped 4 bases from V and 10 bases from J, with 17 bases between. CDR1 is SGHNT, CDR2 YENEEA, per germline. The CDR3 has 14 amino acids. The CDR3, as DNA: TGTGCCAGCAGCTCCCTAGTGGGAGGTTACGAGCAGTTCTTC. Translated: CASSSLVGGYEQFF.

CDR3 DNA: TGTGCCAGCAGTTCCCCCGGAGGGGATGTGGTGTGGGAGACCCAGTACTTC. It translates to CASSSPGGDVVWETQYF. The chain links TRBV28 to TRBJ2-5, with TRBD2 as a possible D gene (6 bases). The CDR3 sequence is 17 residues long. V lost 4 bases and J 5 bases, leaving 23 bases between the germline ends. Looked up from germline, CDR1 is MDHEN and CDR2 is SYDVKM.

To note about this clonotype: This may arise from a read error, as a much more abundant clone is one base away. This CDR3 is missing its conserved last phenylalanine or tryptophan, likely due to a read error. The chain carries TRBV5-6 and TRBJ2-5; D not resolved. The V end lost 0 bases, the J end lost 2 bases, and 5 bases lay between the germline ends. The CDR3 covers 13 residues. The germline V gene encodes CDR1 SGHDT and CDR2 YYEEEE. CDR3 in DNA: TGTGCCAGCAGCTTGGCTCTGCAAGAGACCCAGTACTCC. Amino acid sequence: CASSLALQETQYS.

A note on this clonotype: At one end the junction does not follow the germline gene, possibly because of a read error. The chain couples TRBV7-9 to TRBJ2-7; D possibly matches TRBD1 or TRBD2 (5 bases each). Germline CDR1 SEHNR, CDR2 FQNEAQ (reference sequence). This CDR3 region has 13 residues. The CDR3 here is CASSPGTCIEQYF. The CDR3 DNA follows: TGTGCCAGCAGCCCAGGGACGTGCATTGAGCAGTACTTT.

About this clonotype itself: Relative to the germline gene, one junction end is altered; a read error may explain this. The rearrangement uses TRBV6-5 and TRBJ2-1; D gene unclear. The CDR3 runs to 16 residues. Germline CDR1 is MNHEY and CDR2 is SVGAGI. The CDR3 DNA is TGTGCCAGCGGTTACTCGAAACTGGGAATCTACAATGAGCAGTTCTTC. It translates to CASGYSKLGIYNEQFF.

Note on this clonotype: An end of the junction differs from the germline gene, which may be a read error. The V and J genes are TRBV6-2 or TRBV6-3 and TRBJ2-7, with a tentative D call TRBD1 (6 bases). This CDR3 has 13 amino acids. Germline CDR1 is MNHEY and CDR2 is SVGEGT. CDR3 protein: CTSKRGNSYERYF. CDR3 coding DNA: TGTACCAGCAAGAGGGGGAATTCCTACGAGCGGTACTTC.

J is TRBJ2-2 and V is TRBV29-1; a weak D match, TRBD1 (6 bases). Germline V gives CDR1 SQVTM, CDR2 ANQGSEA. The CDR3 spans 14 residues. The CDR3 coding sequence is TGCGTAGAAAAGGGGGACACGGTCACCGGGGAGCTGTTTTTT. As protein: CVEKGDTVTGELFF.

A note on this clonotype: Since no conserved phenylalanine or tryptophan closes the CDR3, a read error is the likely cause. The rearrangement joins TRBV12-3 or TRBV12-4 to TRBJ1-2; D is unclear. Trimming took 1 base from V and 8 from J, leaving 11 bases between them. The CDR3 contains 13 residues. For the CDR3, the DNA is TGTGCCAGCAGTTTAGTCCGAGGCTACGGCTACACCTCC. As protein: CASSLVRGYGYTS.

With respect to this clonotype: This may come from a read error, since a much larger clone is one base off. The rearrangement links TRBV5-4 to TRBJ2-4; 7 nucleotides match TRBD1. Per the germline V gene, CDR1 is SGHNT and CDR2 is YYREEE (reference sequence). The CDR3 loop spans 14 amino acids. Trimming removed 1 base from V and 3 bases from J; junction bases left unmatched: 1. DNA of the CDR3: TGTGCCAGCAGCTTGACAGGGGTCAAAAACATTCAGTACTTC. This codes for CASSLTGVKNIQYF.

Notes on this clonotype: Compared with germline, one end of the junction differs, possibly owing to a read error. This rearrangement joins TRBV29-1 to TRBJ2-3; possible D gene TRBD2, 6 bases. This CDR3 has 15 amino acids. The germline gives CDR1 SQVTM, CDR2 ANQGSEA. Here the CDR3 reads CSATREPTSTGTQYF. CDR3 nucleotide sequence: TGCAGCGCGACTCGGGAGCCAACTAGCACAGGTACGCAGTATTTT.